This record concerns one T cell receptor (beta chain) sequence. Its target is unknown. These data belong to a study of OX40 agonist ivuxolimab in advanced cancers. Study overall: Patients receiving dose escalation had hepatocellular carcinoma, melanoma, renal cell or head and neck cancer. Findings and caveats of the study: Averaging showed that CD8+ T cells had more expanded clones than CD4+ did. Clonal expansion among partial responders at 0.1-3.0 mg/kg ranked near the lowest.

Assay: immunoSEQ multiplex PCR; the TCRdb copy retains only in-frame clones and omits some. The table lists around 59,000 clones, around nine tenths of them singletons, with 1.1% in the top ten. The CDR3 covers 15 residues. Between the trimmed V and J ends, which lost 6 bases and 0 bases, there was a span of 14 bases. Germline lookup yields CDR1 MNHEY and CDR2 SVGAGI. The sequence was obtained from an adult with an advanced solid tumor such as melanoma, head and neck, liver or kidney cancer. Sequencing used CD4+ or CD8+ T cells sorted from blood, obtained in a trial of the OX40 agonist ivuxolimab. The rearrangement links TRBV6-5 to TRBJ1-2; D is perhaps TRBD1 (6 bases). The CDR3, as DNA: TGTGCCAGCAGGAGTACAGGGTCCTCTAACTATGGCTACACCTTC. Protein: CASRSTGSSNYGYTF.